This TCR beta chain is from a study of PD-1 blockade in classical Hodgkin lymphoma (TCRdb year 2020). Concerning the study at large: Nivolumab dosing was 3 mg/kg intravenously every 2 weeks, continuing until either disease progression or unacceptable toxicity. A peripheral blood immune signature of response to PD-1 blockade in classical Hodgkin lymphoma was defined using TCR beta sequencing and CyTOF. The research as a whole found: Newly diagnosed patients were reported to have lower baseline TCR diversity than healthy donors, and relapsed/refractory patients were reported to have lower baseline TCR diversity still. Among trial patients, those achieving complete response had baseline diversity similar to that of newly diagnosed patients, while diversity was significantly lower in partial responders and progressors. The study covered only a single clinical trial cohort, and the causes of the repertoire differences, possibly disease activity or prior therapy, were still not defined. CD4+ but not CD8+ TCR diversity rose significantly by C4D1 (p=0.0027 vs p=0.16), most apparent in complete responders (p=0.02). Lower diversity was observed in patients in whom nivolumab was started less than 1 year after ASCT, and these patients were excluded from later analyses so that confounding by immune reconstitution would be avoided.

Genomic DNA was extracted with the Qiagen DNeasy kit from unsorted PBMCs and from negatively selected CD4+ and CD8+ fractions. TCR beta CDR3 regions were amplified by immunoSEQ multiplex PCR using primers annealing to V and J segments. A synthetic immune receptor repertoire was used to minimize amplification bias, and remaining bias was computationally removed after sequencing. The paper's processing steps were these. Custom Python scripts were used to quantify repertoire diversity as the Shannon entropy index. Unsorted, CD4+ and CD8+ repertoires were analyzed separately, except in combined analyses where CD4+ and CD8+ sequences were merged in silico. A clone counted as expanded when the clone's frequency after treatment rose at least 2-fold relative to C1D1, and clones undetected at baseline were given a pseudocount of 0.5. Clones with 0 or 1 copy at C1D1 were defined as singleton clones, while clones with 2 or more copies were defined as non-singleton clones. Clones expanded in unsorted samples were assigned a CD4+, CD8+ or unknown annotation through matching of protein sequences in sorted samples from the same patient. Wilcoxon tests were applied to paired samples to test diversity changes from C1D1 to C4D1. The immuneACCESS repertoire file appears here via TCRdb, limited to in-frame rearrangements. These files lack a portion of the clones; in checked studies, under half of the deficit traces to unresolved V genes, and the cause of the others is not known. V and J calls and clone size are copied from that table; D and trimming were computed from the DNA. The sample has 30,000 to 40,000 clones on record, approximately 92% of them singletons. Of the sample, roughly 0.23% is held by the ten largest clones.

On this clone itself: Its specific antigen is unknown. Base-call qualities are not available, and no considerably larger clone is one nucleotide away.

The junction carries 15 bases between V and J, which are trimmed by 8 bases and 3 bases respectively. The CDR3 spans 14 residues, from the cysteine through the phenylalanine. Just the 42-base CDR3 DNA is kept, in frame starting at base 1. Via the germline V gene, CDR1 is SNHLY and CDR2 FYNNEI. The time point label of this sample denotes: cycle 1 day 1 (C1D1), immediately before nivolumab initiation. Every trial patient had relapsed following autologous stem cell transplantation, and prior brentuximab vedotin exposure was what differed among cohorts A, B and C. Magnetic negative selection with a Miltenyi CD4+ T cell isolation kit was used to purify CD4+ T cells from thawed PBMCs. The trial cohort included 55 to 60 patients with relapsed/refractory classical Hodgkin lymphoma, and each patient had a best overall response of complete response, partial response or progressive disease. Single-agent nivolumab was administered to trial patients in the multi-cohort phase II CheckMate 205 trial. An independent review committee assessed best overall response using the 2007 International Working Group response criteria. PBMCs from the trial were collected at three points: immediately before nivolumab initiation (C1D1), and during therapy at cycle 2 day 1 and cycle 4 day 1. Peripheral blood was collected in 8 mL Vacutainer Cell Preparation Tubes, from which PBMCs were isolated by centrifugation and then cryopreserved. Purified CD4+ and CD8+ fractions were generated only in cases for which an additional PBMC sample was available. On LS columns in a quadroMACS separator, the magnetically labelled cells were depleted, and the flow-through was collected as the purified fraction.

The sample consisted of CD4+ T cells from blood, taken at baseline. The receptor's source is a human donor with classical Hodgkin lymphoma. The chain is assembled from TRBV2 and TRBJ2-3, and the D gene may be TRBD2, 6 bases matching. The CDR3 has the sequence CASGGMRTTDTQYF. The DNA is as follows: TGTGCCAGCGGGGGGATGAGAACGACAGATACGCAGTATTTT.